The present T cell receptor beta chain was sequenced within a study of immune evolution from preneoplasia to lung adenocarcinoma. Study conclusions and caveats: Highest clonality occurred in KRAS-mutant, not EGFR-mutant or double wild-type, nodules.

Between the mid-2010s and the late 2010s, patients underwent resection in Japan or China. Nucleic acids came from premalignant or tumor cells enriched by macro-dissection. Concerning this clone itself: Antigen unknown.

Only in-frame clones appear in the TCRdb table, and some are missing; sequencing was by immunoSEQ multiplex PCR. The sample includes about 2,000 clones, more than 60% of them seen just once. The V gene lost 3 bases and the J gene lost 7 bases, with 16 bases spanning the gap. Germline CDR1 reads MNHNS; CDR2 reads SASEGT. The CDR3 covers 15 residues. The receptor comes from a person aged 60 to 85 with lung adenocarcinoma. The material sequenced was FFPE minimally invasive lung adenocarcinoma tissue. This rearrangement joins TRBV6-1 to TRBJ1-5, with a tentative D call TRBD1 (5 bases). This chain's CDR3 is CASSDWPGFRQPQHF. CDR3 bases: TGTGCCAGCAGTGACTGGCCAGGGTTTAGGCAGCCCCAGCATTTT.